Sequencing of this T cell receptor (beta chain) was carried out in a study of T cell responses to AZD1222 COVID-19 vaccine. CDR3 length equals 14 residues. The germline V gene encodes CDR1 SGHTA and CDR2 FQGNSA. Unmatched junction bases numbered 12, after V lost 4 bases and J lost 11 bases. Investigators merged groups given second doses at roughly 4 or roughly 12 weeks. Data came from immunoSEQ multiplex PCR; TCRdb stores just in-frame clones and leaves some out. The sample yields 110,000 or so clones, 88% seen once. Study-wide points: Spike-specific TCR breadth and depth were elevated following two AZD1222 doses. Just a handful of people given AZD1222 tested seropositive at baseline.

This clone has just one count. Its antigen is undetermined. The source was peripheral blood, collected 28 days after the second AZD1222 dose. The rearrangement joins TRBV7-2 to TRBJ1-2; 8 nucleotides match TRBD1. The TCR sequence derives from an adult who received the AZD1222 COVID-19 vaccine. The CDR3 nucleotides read TGTGCCAGCAGCTCCGGGACAGGCCACCATACTTACACCTTC. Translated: CASSSGTGHHTYTF.